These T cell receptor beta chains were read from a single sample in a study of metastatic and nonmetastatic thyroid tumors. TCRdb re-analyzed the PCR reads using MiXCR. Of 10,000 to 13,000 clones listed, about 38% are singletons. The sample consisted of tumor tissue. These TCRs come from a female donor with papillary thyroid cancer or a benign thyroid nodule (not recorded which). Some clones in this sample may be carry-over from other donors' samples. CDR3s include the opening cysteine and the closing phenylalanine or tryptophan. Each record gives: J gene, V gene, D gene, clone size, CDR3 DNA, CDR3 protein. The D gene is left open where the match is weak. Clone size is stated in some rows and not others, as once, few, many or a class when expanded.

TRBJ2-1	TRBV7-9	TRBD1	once	TGTGCCAGCAGCTTAGGGACAGGGTTCAATGAGCAGTTCTTC	CASSLGTGFNEQFF
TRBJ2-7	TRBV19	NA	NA	TGTGCCAGTAGTAGCGGCCACTACGAGCAGTACTTC	CASSSGHYEQYF
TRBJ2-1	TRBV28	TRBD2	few	TGTGCCAGCAGTGCTAGCGGGGGCGGCCATGAGCAGTTCTTC	CASSASGGGHEQFF
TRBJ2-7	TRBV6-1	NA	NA	TGTGCCAGCAGCGATCTTTCGCTCTACGAGCAGTACTTC	CASSDLSLYEQYF
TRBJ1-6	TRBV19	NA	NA	TGTGCCAGTAGAACAGTGGACGGTTCACCCCTCCACTTT	CASRTVDGSPLHF
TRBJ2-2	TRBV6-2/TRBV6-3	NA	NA	TGTGCCAGCACCGAGGACAGGAACACCGGGGAGCTGTTTTTT	CASTEDRNTGELFF
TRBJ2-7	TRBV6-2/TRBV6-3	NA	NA	TGTTCCAGCAGTTACTCGCGCTACGAGCAGTACTTC	CSSSYSRYEQYF
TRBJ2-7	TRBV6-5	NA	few	TGTGCCAGCAGTCACTCGCTAACAGCGCCCTACGAGCAGTACTTC	CASSHSLTAPYEQYF
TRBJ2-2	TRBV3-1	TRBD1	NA	TGTGCCAGCAGCCAACTGGACAGGGGCACCGGGGAGCTGTTTTTT	CASSQLDRGTGELFF
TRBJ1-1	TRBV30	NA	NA	TGTGCCTGGATATATGGTACTGAAGCTTTCTTT	CAWIYGTEAFF
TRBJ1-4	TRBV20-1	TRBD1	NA	TGCAGTGCTACACAGGGGGCAGGTGAAAAACTGTTTTTT	CSATQGAGEKLFF
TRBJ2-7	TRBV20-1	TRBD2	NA	TGCAGTGCTCTCGGCCTAGCGGAATCCTACGAGCAGTACTTC	CSALGLAESYEQYF
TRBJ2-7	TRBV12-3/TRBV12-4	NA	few	TGTGCCAGCAGTTCCATGTGGGAGGCTTCCTACGAGCAGTACTTC	CASSSMWEASYEQYF
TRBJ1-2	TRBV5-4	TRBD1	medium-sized	TGTGCCAGCAGCAGAGACAGGGTAACTAACTATGGCTACACCTTC	CASSRDRVTNYGYTF
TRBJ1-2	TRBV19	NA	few	TGTGCCAGTAGTGCTCCGAACACGGGAATAAACTATGGCTACACCTTC	CASSAPNTGINYGYTF
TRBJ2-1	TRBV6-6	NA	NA	TGTGCCAGCAGTTATGGGGATGGTTACGGTGAGCAGTTCTTC	CASSYGDGYGEQFF
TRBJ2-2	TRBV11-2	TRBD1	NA	TGTGCCAGCAGTCTTGGACAGGGGGCCGGGGAGCTGTTTTTT	CASSLGQGAGELFF
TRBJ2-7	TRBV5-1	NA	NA	TGCGCCAGCAGCTTTAACAGGGACGAGCAGTACTTC	CASSFNRDEQYF
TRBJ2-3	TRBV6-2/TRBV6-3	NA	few	TGTGCCAGCAGTTACTCGCAGCTTCGCACAGATACGCAGTATTTT	CASSYSQLRTDTQYF
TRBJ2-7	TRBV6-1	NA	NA	TGTGCCATCGACAGGGTTTACGGGGGTCAGTACTTC	CAIDRVYGGQYF
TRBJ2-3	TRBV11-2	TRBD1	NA	TGTGCCAGCAGCTTAGTATACAGGGGGTCAGATACGCAGTATTTT	CASSLVYRGSDTQYF
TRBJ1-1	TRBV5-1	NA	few	TGCGCCAGCAGCATCTCGACAGGTATGGACACTGAAGCTTTCTTT	CASSISTGMDTEAFF
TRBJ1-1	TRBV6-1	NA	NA	TGTGCCAGCAGTCCACTCATAGAGAACACTGAAGCTTTCTTT	CASSPLIENTEAFF
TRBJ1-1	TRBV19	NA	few	TGTGCCAGTAGCCCGGGACAGAACACTGAAGCTTTCTTT	CASSPGQNTEAFF
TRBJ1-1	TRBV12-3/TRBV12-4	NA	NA	TGTGCCAGCAGTTTAGATTCGAGGTTGGCCACTGAAGCTTTCTTT	CASSLDSRLATEAFF
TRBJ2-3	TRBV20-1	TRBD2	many	TGCAGTGCTAGAGTATTAGCGGGAGGGCCGCATACGCAGTATTTT	CSARVLAGGPHTQYF